Presented here are 30 T cell receptor beta chains from one specimen sequenced in a study of cytomegalovirus exposure and HLA in healthy donors. Primers: 60 Vbeta forward and 13 Jbeta reverse. Generated by immunoSEQ multiplex PCR, the TCRdb table keeps only in-frame clones and is missing some. The data contain approximately 70,000 clones, about 73% of them singletons. The sequencing input was PBMCs. These receptors were taken from a woman in her 50s in good health and CMV-seropositive.

In this sample, this clone turned up a few times. The chain uses TRBV19 and TRBJ2-3, with a tentative D call TRBD2 (6 bases). V was shortened by 7 bases and J by 3 bases, with 23 bases between the two germline ends. CDR1 LNHDA and CDR2 SQIVND come from the germline V gene (reference sequence). The CDR3 extends over 17 amino acids. CDR3 sequence (DNA): TGTGCCAGTACCCCCCTCGGAGGGTATGGTGAGACAGATACGCAGTATTTT. It specifies CASTPLGGYGETDTQYF.

In its sample, this clone was seen a few times. The chain uses TRBV6-5 and TRBJ1-2; D may be TRBD1 (6 bases). Trimming removed 0 bases from V and 4 bases from J, with 12 bases in between. This CDR3 is built from 15 residues. Germline lookup yields CDR1 MNHEY and CDR2 SVGAGI. The CDR3 DNA follows: TGTGCCAGCAGTTACTCCCGAACAGGGACCTATGGCTACACCTTC. This sequence encodes CASSYSRTGTYGYTF.

The chain links TRBV5-6 to TRBJ1-4; tentative D call: TRBD1 (5 bases). V was cut by 1 base and J by 8 bases, with 12 bases left in between. Per germline, CDR1 SGHDT and CDR2 YYEEEE. The CDR3 loop spans 14 amino acids. The CDR3: CASSLWGVREKLFF. DNA for the CDR3: TGTGCCAGCAGCTTGTGGGGCGTAAGGGAAAAACTGTTTTTT. The variable domain in full, with the rest retrieved from reference TRBV5-6 and TRBJ1-4, is DAGVTQSPTHLIKTRGQQVTLRCSPKSGHDTVSWYQQALGQGPQFIFQYYEEEERQRGNFPDRFSGHQFPNYSSELNVNALLLGDSALYLCASSLWGVREKLFFGSGTQLSVL.

This clone was observed a handful of times. This rearrangement joins TRBV2 to TRBJ1-1; TRBD1 agrees at 9 bases. Per the germline V gene, CDR1 is SNHLY and CDR2 is FYNNEI. This CDR3 is 13 amino acids long. Trimming took 6 bases from V and 5 from J; bases not matched to a gene: 4. Written as DNA, the CDR3 is TGTGCCAGCAGGTGGACAGGGGATACTGAAGCTTTCTTT. Translation: CASRWTGDTEAFF.

Written as DNA, the CDR3 is TGCGCCAGCAGCCAAGGGCCAGAGAACACTGAAGCTTTCTTT. The encoded protein is CASSQGPENTEAFF. The rearrangement joins TRBV4-3 to TRBJ1-1; unclear D gene. V was shortened by 1 base and J by 1 base, with 7 bases between the two germline ends. The CDR3 contains 14 residues. CDR1 and CDR2 (germline): LGHNA, YSLEER.

The gene calls are TRBV10-1 and TRBJ2-7, with 8 nucleotides matching TRBD1. This CDR3 is 13 amino acids long. The V segment lost 3 bases and the J segment 6 bases; nucleotides outside the gene matches: 4. The germline V gene has CDR1 WNHNN and CDR2 SYGVQD (reference sequence). The CDR3 DNA follows: TGCGCCAGCAGTGATGGCAGGGGGCCCGAGCAGTACTTC. It translates to CASSDGRGPEQYF.

The V gene is TRBV2, the J gene TRBJ1-1, with 7 bases that match TRBD1. Trimming at V came to 2 bases and at J to 5 bases, leaving 8 bases not matched to a gene. There are 15 residues in the CDR3. CDR1 SNHLY and CDR2 FYNNEI come from the germline V gene. The CDR3 DNA follows: TGTGCCAGCAGTGAATGGGCAGGGGGGAATACTGAAGCTTTCTTT. This translates into CASSEWAGGNTEAFF.

This clone occurred a few times. V usage is TRBV2 and J usage is TRBJ1-6; D is undetermined. The CDR3 totals 14 residues. The V gene lost 10 bases and the J gene lost 10 bases, with 20 bases spanning the gap. Germline V lookup: CDR1 SNHLY, CDR2 FYNNEI. In DNA, the CDR3 is TGTGCCACCACGGACTTATCCCAGAGGTCACCCCTCCACTTT. Translation gives CATTDLSQRSPLHF.

This clone was recorded a few times. This rearrangement joins TRBV7-3 to TRBJ2-3; 9 bases line up with TRBD2. This CDR3 is built from 15 residues. Germline loops: CDR1 SGHTA, CDR2 FQGTGA. V was pared by 5 bases and J by 8 bases, with 11 bases of the junction left unmatched. CDR3 protein: CASSEVAGGEGTQYF. CDR3 coding DNA: TGTGCCAGCAGCGAAGTGGCGGGAGGGGAAGGTACGCAGTATTTT.

This chain joins TRBV5-1 and TRBJ2-7; 12 bases are shared with TRBD2. This CDR3 region has 17 residues. Germline loops: CDR1 SGHRS, CDR2 YFSETQ. V was pared by 3 bases and J by 0 bases, with 7 bases of the junction left unmatched. CDR3 region: CASSSGLAGLGSYEQYF. The CDR3 coding sequence is TGCGCCAGCAGCTCAGGACTAGCGGGACTTGGCTCCTACGAGCAGTACTTC.

The V call is TRBV20-1, the J call TRBJ2-7; D is ambiguous. This CDR3 has 11 residues. Germline V gives CDR1 DFQATT, CDR2 SNEGSKA (reference sequence). V lost 3 bases and J lost 6, with 9 bases in between. The DNA for the CDR3 is TGCAGTGCTAGTAATAGTGGCGAGCAGTACTTC. Its protein is CSASNSGEQYF.

This clone was seen a few times. The V call is TRBV2, the J call TRBJ2-5, with D possibly matching TRBD1 (6 bases). This CDR3 has 14 amino acids. The germline CDR1 and CDR2 sequences are SNHLY and FYNNEI. Trimming removed 10 bases from V and 3 bases from J, with 18 bases in between. In nucleotides, the CDR3 is TGTGCCACAAGGGGGATGGGTTTTAAAGAGACCCAGTACTTC. This translates into CATRGMGFKETQYF.

The V gene is TRBV28, the J gene TRBJ1-4, with a possible D match to TRBD1 (5 bases). The CDR3 covers 15 residues. Per the germline V gene, CDR1 is MDHEN and CDR2 is SYDVKM. The germline V and J ends were trimmed by 3 bases and 8 bases, with 16 bases remaining between them. The CDR3 coding sequence is TGTGCCAGCAGTTTCCCCGCGCGGGGGTACGAAAAACTGTTTTTT. Translating it yields CASSFPARGYEKLFF.

This chain joins TRBV4-2 and TRBJ1-2, with TRBD1 matching over 7 bases. The J segment lost 2 bases and the V segment lost 3 bases, leaving 3 bases of the junction unmatched. This CDR3 has 14 amino acids. Per the germline V gene, CDR1 is LGHNA and CDR2 is YNFKEQ. The CDR3 coding sequence is TGTGCCAGCAGCCAGCAGGACAGGAACTATGGCTACACCTTC. Translated, it gives CASSQQDRNYGYTF.

This clone was seen only once. J is TRBJ2-2 and V is TRBV19; 13 bases align to TRBD2. Germline V CDR1 and CDR2: LNHDA, SQIVND (reference sequence). With V trimmed by 5 bases and J by 6 bases, 9 bases remained unmatched. The CDR3 runs to 17 residues. The CDR3 is CASSLPWTSGSSGELFF. The CDR3 nucleotides read TGTGCCAGTAGTCTCCCGTGGACTAGCGGGAGTTCCGGGGAGCTGTTTTTT.

The rearrangement joins TRBV11-3 to TRBJ2-7; 9 nucleotides match TRBD1. The CDR3 is 16 residues long. V lost 0 bases and J lost 2; bases outside the gene matches: 5. Germline CDR1 is SGHNT and CDR2 is YENEEA. For the CDR3, the DNA is TGTGCCAGCAGCTTAGATGGCGGGACAGGGACCTACGAGCAGTACTTC. The encoded protein is CASSLDGGTGTYEQYF.

This sequence joins TRBV6-5 and TRBJ2-2, with 12 bases fitting TRBD2. Germline loops: CDR1 MNHEY, CDR2 SVGAGI. The trim removed 8 bases at V and 8 bases at J, leaving 9 bases unmatched. CDR3 length equals 15 residues. The CDR3 loop is CASGGLAGGQGELFF. The DNA of the CDR3 is TGTGCCAGCGGGGGGCTAGCGGGGGGGCAGGGGGAGCTGTTTTTT.

The chain carries TRBV5-4 and TRBJ1-1; a possible D gene is TRBD1 (5 bases). Germline lookup yields CDR1 SGHNT and CDR2 YYREEE (reference sequence). The CDR3 is 13 residues long. V was pared by 1 base and J by 11 bases, with 15 bases between. CDR3 DNA sequence: TGTGCCAGCAGCTTGAGGGGTGGAGACTGGGCTTTCTTT. It encodes CASSLRGGDWAFF.

The chain combines TRBV19 with TRBJ2-7; a possible D gene is TRBD2 (6 bases). The germline V and J ends were trimmed by 5 bases and 3 bases, with 11 bases remaining between them. CDR3 size: 13 residues. CDR1 and CDR2 (germline): LNHDA, SQIVND (reference sequence). The CDR3 nucleotides are TGTGCCAGTAGTCTGGAGGGGAACTACGAGCAGTACTTC. Amino acid sequence: CASSLEGNYEQYF.

The chain is built from TRBV11-3 and TRBJ2-7; D perhaps matches TRBD1 (5 bases). Per germline, CDR1 SGHNT and CDR2 YENEEA. Trimming stripped 8 bases from V and 7 bases from J, with 18 bases between. This CDR3 has 13 residues. CDR3 sequence (DNA): TGTGCCAGCGGAACCACAGGCTTTGGGGAGCAGTACTTC. Translated, it gives CASGTTGFGEQYF. The entire variable domain, with the rest obtained from reference TRBV11-3 and TRBJ2-7, is as follows: EAGVVQSPRYKIIEKKQPVAFWCNPISGHNTLYWYLQNLGQGPELLIRYENEEAVDDSQLPKDRFSAERLKGVDSTLKIQPAELGDSAVYLCASGTTGFGEQYFGPGTRLTVT.

The chain carries TRBV25-1 and TRBJ2-1, with unresolved D. CDR3 size: 14 residues. Trimming took off 2 bases at V and 0 bases at J, with 5 bases between the two ends. Germline V gives CDR1 MGHDK, CDR2 SYGVNS. CDR3 bases: TGTGCCAGCAGTGAAACCAGCTCCTACAATGAGCAGTTCTTC. It encodes CASSETSSYNEQFF.

The chain employs TRBV5-1 and TRBJ1-1, with D perhaps TRBD1 (5 bases). Germline-derived CDR1 and CDR2 are SGHRS and YFSETQ. V was clipped by 2 bases and J by 4 bases, with 12 bases between them. The CDR3 loop spans 14 amino acids. DNA for the CDR3: TGCGCCAGCAGCTTCTGGGGGAGGTTCACTGAAGCTTTCTTT. This sequence encodes CASSFWGRFTEAFF.

The chain uses TRBV30 and TRBJ1-2, with D possibly being TRBD1 (5 bases). Trimming pared 0 bases from V and 4 bases from J, leaving 24 bases between. Germline V gene data show CDR1 as GTSNPN and CDR2 as SVGIG (reference sequence). The CDR3 runs 18 residues. Here the CDR3 DNA reads TGTGCCTGGAGTGTATCGCCGGGGGTTGGATTTTATGGCTATGGCTACACCTTC. Its translation is CAWSVSPGVGFYGYGYTF.

The rearrangement uses TRBV11-1 and TRBJ2-1; 11 nucleotides agree with TRBD1. This CDR3 spans 17 amino acids. Unmatched junction bases numbered 10, after V lost 2 bases and J lost 7 bases. Germline CDR1 and CDR2: SGHAT and FQDESV (reference sequence). CDR3 amino acids: CASSLMSGTGGTNEQFF. The CDR3 nucleotides are TGTGCCAGCAGCTTAATGTCTGGGACAGGGGGGACAAATGAGCAGTTCTTC.

There are a few counts of this clone. V and J are TRBV4-3 and TRBJ2-7, with TRBD1 matching over 9 bases. With 4 bases clipped from V and 2 bases from J, the junction kept 6 bases outside the gene matches. The germline V gene encodes CDR1 LGHNA and CDR2 YSLEER. CDR3 size: 15 residues. The CDR3 loop reads CASSRDRGAPYEQYF. CDR3 DNA: TGCGCCAGCAGCCGAGACAGGGGGGCACCCTACGAGCAGTACTTC.

The rearrangement links TRBV6-4 to TRBJ1-1, with 7 nucleotides matching TRBD1. With V trimmed by 6 bases and J by 4 bases, 5 bases remained unmatched. The CDR3 length is 13 residues. Germline V gene sequence: CDR1 MRHNA, CDR2 SNTAGT. The chain's CDR3 is CASSATGVTEAFF. For the CDR3, the DNA is TGTGCCAGCAGCGCTACAGGGGTCACTGAAGCTTTCTTT.

V and J are TRBV6-1 and TRBJ2-7; a weak D match, TRBD1 (5 bases). The V end was cut by 1 base, the J end by 0 bases, with 10 bases between. The germline gives CDR1 MNHNS, CDR2 SASEGT. The CDR3 is made up of 15 amino acids. The CDR3 protein is CASSEGTLDSYEQYF. The CDR3 DNA reads as TGTGCCAGCAGTGAAGGGACATTGGACTCCTACGAGCAGTACTTC.

This clone was seen more than once but under ten times. The chain couples TRBV27 to TRBJ2-7; 7 bases align to TRBD1. CDR1 MNHEY and CDR2 SMNVEV come from the germline V gene (reference sequence). Trimming took 5 bases from V and 4 from J; bases not matched to a gene: 8. The CDR3 is 14 amino acids. DNA for the CDR3: TGTGCCAGCAGTAAGGACAGGAATGCATACGAGCAGTACTTC. Its translation is CASSKDRNAYEQYF.

The gene calls are TRBV2 and TRBJ1-2; 8 bases are a match to TRBD1. This CDR3 is built from 14 residues. V gave up 8 bases and J gave up 4 bases; unmatched junction bases: 9. The germline V gene has CDR1 SNHLY and CDR2 FYNNEI. In DNA form, the CDR3 reads TGTGCCAGCGCAAACCAGGGGGCGGTCTATGGCTACACCTTC. This codes for CASANQGAVYGYTF.

The chain employs TRBV28 and TRBJ1-2; perhaps TRBD1 as D (5 bases). The CDR3 covers 14 residues. Germline CDR1 reads MDHEN; CDR2 reads SYDVKM. V lost 3 bases and J lost 3, with 11 bases in between. The CDR3 bases are TGTGCCAGCAGTTTGTCAGGGATCTACTATGGCTACACCTTC. This translates into CASSLSGIYYGYTF.